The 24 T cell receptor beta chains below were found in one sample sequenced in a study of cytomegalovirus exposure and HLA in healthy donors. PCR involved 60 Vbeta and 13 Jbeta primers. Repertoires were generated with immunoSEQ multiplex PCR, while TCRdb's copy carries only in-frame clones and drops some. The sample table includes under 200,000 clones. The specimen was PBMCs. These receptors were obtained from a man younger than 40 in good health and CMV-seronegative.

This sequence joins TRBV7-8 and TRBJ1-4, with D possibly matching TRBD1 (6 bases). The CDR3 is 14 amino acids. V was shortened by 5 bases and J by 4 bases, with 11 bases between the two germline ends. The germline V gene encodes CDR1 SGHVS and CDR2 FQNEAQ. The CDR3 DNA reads TGTGCCAGCAGCCCCGGACAGATTAATGAAAAACTGTTTTTT. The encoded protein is CASSPGQINEKLFF.

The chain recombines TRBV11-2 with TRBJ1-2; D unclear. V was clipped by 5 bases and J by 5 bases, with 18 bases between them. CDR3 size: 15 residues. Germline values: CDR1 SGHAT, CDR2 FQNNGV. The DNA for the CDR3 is TGTGCCAGCAGCCCGAACAGTGGCCCCAGGTATGGCTACACCTTC. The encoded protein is CASSPNSGPRYGYTF.

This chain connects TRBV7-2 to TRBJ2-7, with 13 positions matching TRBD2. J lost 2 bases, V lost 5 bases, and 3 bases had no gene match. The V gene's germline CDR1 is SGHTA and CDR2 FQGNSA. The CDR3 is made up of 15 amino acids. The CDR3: CASSLTSGGAYEQYF. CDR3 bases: TGTGCCAGCAGCCTAACTAGCGGGGGGGCCTACGAGCAGTACTTC.

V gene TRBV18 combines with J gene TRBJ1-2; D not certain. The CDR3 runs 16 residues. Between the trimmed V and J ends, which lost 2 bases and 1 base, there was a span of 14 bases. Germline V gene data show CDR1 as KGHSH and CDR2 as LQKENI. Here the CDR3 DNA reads TGTGCCAGCTCACCAGTTGCAACGTCACATAACTATGGCTACACCTTC. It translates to CASSPVATSHNYGYTF.

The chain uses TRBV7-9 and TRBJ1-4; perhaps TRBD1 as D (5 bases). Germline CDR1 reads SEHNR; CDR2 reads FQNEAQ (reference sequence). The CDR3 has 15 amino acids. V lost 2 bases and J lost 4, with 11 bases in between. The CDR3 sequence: CASSLWGGNNEKLFF. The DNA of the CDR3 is TGTGCCAGCAGCTTATGGGGGGGTAATAATGAAAAACTGTTTTTT.

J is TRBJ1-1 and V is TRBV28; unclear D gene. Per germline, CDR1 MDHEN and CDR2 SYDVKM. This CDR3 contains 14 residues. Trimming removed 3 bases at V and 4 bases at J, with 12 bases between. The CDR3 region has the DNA TGTGCCAGCAGTTTTCCTGGTCGAGCCACTGAAGCTTTCTTT. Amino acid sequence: CASSFPGRATEAFF.

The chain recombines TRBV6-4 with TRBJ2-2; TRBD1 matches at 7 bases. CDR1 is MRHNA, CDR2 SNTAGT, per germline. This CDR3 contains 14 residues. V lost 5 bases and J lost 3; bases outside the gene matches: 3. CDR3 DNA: TGTGCCAGCAGTACAGGGGATGACACCGGGGAGCTGTTTTTT. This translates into CASSTGDDTGELFF.

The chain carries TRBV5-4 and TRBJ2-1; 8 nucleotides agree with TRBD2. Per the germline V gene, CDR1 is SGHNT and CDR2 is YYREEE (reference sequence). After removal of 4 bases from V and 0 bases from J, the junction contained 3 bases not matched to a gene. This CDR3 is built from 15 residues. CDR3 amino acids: CASSPSGSSYNEQFF. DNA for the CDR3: TGTGCCAGCAGCCCAAGCGGGAGCTCCTACAATGAGCAGTTCTTC.

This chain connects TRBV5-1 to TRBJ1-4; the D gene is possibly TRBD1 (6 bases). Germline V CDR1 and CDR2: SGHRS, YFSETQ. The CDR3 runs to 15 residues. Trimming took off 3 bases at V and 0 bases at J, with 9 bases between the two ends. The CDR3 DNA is TGCGCCAGCAGCTCAGGGGTTTCAACTAATGAAAAACTGTTTTTT. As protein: CASSSGVSTNEKLFF.

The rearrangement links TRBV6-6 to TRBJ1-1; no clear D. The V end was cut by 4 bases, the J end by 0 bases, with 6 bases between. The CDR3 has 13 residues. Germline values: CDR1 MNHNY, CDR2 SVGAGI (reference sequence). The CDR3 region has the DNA TGTGCCAGCAGTTCGAGTATGAACACTGAAGCTTTCTTT. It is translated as CASSSSMNTEAFF.

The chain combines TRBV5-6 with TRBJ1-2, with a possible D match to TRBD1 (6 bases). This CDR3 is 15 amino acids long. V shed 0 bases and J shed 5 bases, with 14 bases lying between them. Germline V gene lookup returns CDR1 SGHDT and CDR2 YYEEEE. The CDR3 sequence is CASSLGGQQPYGYTF. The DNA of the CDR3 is TGTGCCAGCAGCTTGGGGGGACAACAACCTTATGGCTACACCTTC.

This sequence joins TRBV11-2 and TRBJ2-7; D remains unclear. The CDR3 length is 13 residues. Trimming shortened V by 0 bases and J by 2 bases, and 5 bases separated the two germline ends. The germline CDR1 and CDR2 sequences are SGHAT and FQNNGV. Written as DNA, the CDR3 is TGTGCCAGCAGCTTAGAGGCCACCTACGAGCAGTACTTC. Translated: CASSLEATYEQYF.

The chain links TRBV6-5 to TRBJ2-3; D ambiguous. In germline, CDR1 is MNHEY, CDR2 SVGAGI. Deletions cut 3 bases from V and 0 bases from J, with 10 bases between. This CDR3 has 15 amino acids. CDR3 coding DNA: TGTGCCAGCAGTTATTCCCAAGCGAGCACAGATACGCAGTATTTT. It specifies CASSYSQASTDTQYF.

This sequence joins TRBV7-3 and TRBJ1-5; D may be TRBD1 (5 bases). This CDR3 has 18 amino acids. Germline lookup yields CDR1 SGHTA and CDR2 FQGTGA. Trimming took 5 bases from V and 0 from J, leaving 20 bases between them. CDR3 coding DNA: TGTGCCAGCAGCCGACAAGACAGTACCAAGTTTAGCAATCAGCCCCAGCATTTT. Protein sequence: CASSRQDSTKFSNQPQHF. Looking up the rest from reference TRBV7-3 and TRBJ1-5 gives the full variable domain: GAGVSQTPSNKVTEKGKYVELRCDPISGHTALYWYRQSLGQGPEFLIYFQGTGAADDSGLPNDRFFAVRPEGSVSTLKIQRTERGDSAVYLCASSRQDSTKFSNQPQHFGDGTRLSIL.

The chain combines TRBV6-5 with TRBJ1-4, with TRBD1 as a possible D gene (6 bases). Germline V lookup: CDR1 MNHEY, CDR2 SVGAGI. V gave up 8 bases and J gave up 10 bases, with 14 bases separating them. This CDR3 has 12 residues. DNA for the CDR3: TGTGCCAGCGGTCGAGGGGGTGGAAAACTGTTTTTT. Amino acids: CASGRGGGKLFF.

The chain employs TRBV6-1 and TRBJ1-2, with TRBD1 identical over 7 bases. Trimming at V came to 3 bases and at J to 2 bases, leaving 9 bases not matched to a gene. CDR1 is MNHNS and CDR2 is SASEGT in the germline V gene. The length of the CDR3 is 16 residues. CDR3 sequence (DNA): TGTGCCAGCAGTGAGGGGCAGGGGGTGGGAAACTATGGCTACACCTTC. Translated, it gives CASSEGQGVGNYGYTF.

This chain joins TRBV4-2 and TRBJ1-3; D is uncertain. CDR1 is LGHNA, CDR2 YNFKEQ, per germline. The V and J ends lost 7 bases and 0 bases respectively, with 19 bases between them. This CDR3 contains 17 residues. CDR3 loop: CASTSEAARFSGNTIYF. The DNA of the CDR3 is TGTGCCAGCACCTCTGAGGCTGCCAGATTCTCTGGAAACACCATATATTTT.

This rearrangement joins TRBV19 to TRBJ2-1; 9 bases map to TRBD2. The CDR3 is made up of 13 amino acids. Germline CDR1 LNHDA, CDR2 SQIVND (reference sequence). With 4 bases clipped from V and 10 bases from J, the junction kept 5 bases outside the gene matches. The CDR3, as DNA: TGTGCCAGTAGTACGGGACTAGCCCAGGAGCAGTTCTTC. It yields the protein CASSTGLAQEQFF.

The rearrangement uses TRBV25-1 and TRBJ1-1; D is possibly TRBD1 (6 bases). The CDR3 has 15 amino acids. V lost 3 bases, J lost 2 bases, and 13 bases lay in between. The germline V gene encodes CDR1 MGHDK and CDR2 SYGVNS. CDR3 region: CASSDPGRGNTEAFF. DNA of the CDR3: TGTGCCAGCAGTGACCCCGGCAGGGGTAACACTGAAGCTTTCTTT.

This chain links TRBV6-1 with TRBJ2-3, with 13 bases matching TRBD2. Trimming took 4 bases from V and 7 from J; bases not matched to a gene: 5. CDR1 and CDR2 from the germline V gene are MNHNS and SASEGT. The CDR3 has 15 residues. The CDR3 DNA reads TGTGCCAGCAGTGGCCGACTAGCGGGAGGATATACGCAGTATTTT. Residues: CASSGRLAGGYTQYF.

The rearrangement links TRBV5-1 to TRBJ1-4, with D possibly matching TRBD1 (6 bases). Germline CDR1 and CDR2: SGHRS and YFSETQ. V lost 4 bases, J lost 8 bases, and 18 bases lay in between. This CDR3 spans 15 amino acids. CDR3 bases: TGCGCCAGCAGCCCAGGACAGCCATTAGGGGAAAAACTGTTTTTT. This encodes CASSPGQPLGEKLFF.

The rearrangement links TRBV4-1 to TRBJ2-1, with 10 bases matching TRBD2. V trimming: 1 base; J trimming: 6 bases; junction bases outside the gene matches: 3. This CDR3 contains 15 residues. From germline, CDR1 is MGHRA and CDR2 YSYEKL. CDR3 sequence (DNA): TGCGCCAGCAGCCAAGGGCTAGCGGGAGCCAATGAGCAGTTCTTC. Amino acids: CASSQGLAGANEQFF.

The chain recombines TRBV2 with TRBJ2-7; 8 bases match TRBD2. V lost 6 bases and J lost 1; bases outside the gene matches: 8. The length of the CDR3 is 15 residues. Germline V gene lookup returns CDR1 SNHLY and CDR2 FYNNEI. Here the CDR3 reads CASRVSGARSYEQYF. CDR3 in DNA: TGTGCCAGCAGGGTTAGCGGGGCCCGATCCTACGAGCAGTACTTC.

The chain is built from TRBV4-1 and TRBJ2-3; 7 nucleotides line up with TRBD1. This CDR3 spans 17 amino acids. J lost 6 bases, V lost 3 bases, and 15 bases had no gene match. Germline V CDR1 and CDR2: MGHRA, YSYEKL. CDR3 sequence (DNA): TGCGCCAGCAGCCATCCTACAAGACAGGGTATAGCCGATACGCAGTATTTT. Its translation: CASSHPTRQGIADTQYF.